The present T cell receptor beta chain was sequenced within a study of T cells after yellow fever vaccination. A single record per CDR3 protein comes from TCRdb applying MiXCR to the 5' RACE reads. The data contain fewer than 450,000 distinct CDR3 sequences, roughly 8% of them singletons. The clonotype was recovered from a man between 18 and 29 years old who received the YFV17D yellow fever vaccine. The starting material was PBMCs, obtained approximately 47 days after the first yellow fever vaccination.

CDR3 residues: CASSWSSGAETQYF. The CDR3 region has the DNA TGTGCCAGCAGCTGGTCCTCAGGGGCGGAGACCCAGTACTTC. The chain employs TRBV7-9 and TRBJ2-5; a possible D gene is TRBD1 (6 bases). V was pared by 4 bases and J by 5 bases, with 14 bases between. This CDR3 has 14 amino acids. CDR1 is SEHNR, CDR2 FQNEAQ, per germline (reference sequence).